This TCR beta chain was captured by sequencing in a study of T cell changes during pregnancy in multiple sclerosis. Produced via immunoSEQ multiplex PCR; TCRdb's table is partial and in-frame only. This sample has approximately 79,000 clones, with just over 90% found just once. Trimming left V 0 bases short and J 4 bases short, with 14 bases between. Germline lookup yields CDR1 SGDLS and CDR2 YYNGEE. The CDR3 is 15 residues long. The specimen comprised CD4+ T cells from peripheral blood mononuclear cells, sampled before pregnancy. The V gene is TRBV9, the J gene TRBJ2-7, with D maybe TRBD1 (5 bases). This TCR was sampled from a female donor with multiple sclerosis, enrolled in a pregnancy study. CDR3 bases: TGTGCCAGCAGCGTAGAACCACAGGAAGGATACGAGCAGTACTTC. Its protein is CASSVEPQEGYEQYF. Looking up the rest from reference TRBV9 and TRBJ2-7 gives the full variable domain: DSGVTQTPKHLITATGQRVTLRCSPRSGDLSVYWYQQSLDQGLQFLIQYYNGEERAKGNILERFSAQQFPDLHSELNLSSLELGDSALYFCASSVEPQEGYEQYFGPGTRLTVT.